This TCR beta chain came from a study of beta chain features in type 1 diabetes. Study-wide results and caveats: TCRB CDR3 length was moderately but significantly reduced in all four CD4+ subsets of Type 1 diabetes patients. Diminished insertions and augmented deletions at VDJ junctions characterized type 1 diabetes patients.

V dropped 6 bases and J dropped 4; count of bases not matched to a gene: 8. Germline lookup yields CDR1 MDHEN and CDR2 SYDVKM. The CDR3 runs to 15 residues. Every bit of the isolated RNA underwent reverse transcription, so sequencing read expressed TCRB transcripts. Produced via immunoSEQ multiplex PCR; TCRdb's table is partial and in-frame only. The table records roughly 300,000 clones, 13% to 15% of them present only once. A remark on this clone: Its matching antigen is unknown.

The receptor was derived from a man under 40 with type 1 diabetes. Sequencing was performed on naive CD4+ T cells from blood. The rearrangement uses TRBV28 and TRBJ2-2, with 7 bases identical to TRBD1. Here the CDR3 DNA reads TGTGCCAGCAGGAGACAGGGTTTTAGCACCGGGGAGCTGTTTTTT. Amino acid sequence: CASRRQGFSTGELFF.